Reported below is one TCR beta chain. Its antigen is undetermined. For TCR beta, libraries came from quantitative 5'-RACE with molecular barcodes. MiXCR, applied by TCRdb to the 5' RACE reads, yields one record per CDR3 protein. Here the sample spans roughly 400,000 distinct CDR3 sequences, 20% to 25% being singletons. Per the germline V gene, CDR1 is SGHRS and CDR2 is YFSETQ. The V and J ends lost 4 bases and 4 bases respectively, with 14 bases between them. The CDR3 contains 14 residues. The data stem from a study of CD8 T cells in ankylosing spondylitis. General observations from the study: Within matched ankylosing spondylitis synovial fluid, disease-linked clones were reportedly significantly enriched. Ankylosing spondylitis blood appeared to carry a characteristic TCR beta motif of roughly 8 highly homologous variants. With a CD8+ phenotype, disease-linked clones were relatively rare in peripheral blood. Prior literature has documented some motif variants in synovial fluid and blood from reactive arthritis.

The sample consisted of blood, either unsorted or a sorted T cell fraction (not recorded which). The chain links TRBV5-1 to TRBJ1-1; D may be TRBD1 (6 bases). The clonotype was recovered from a male donor with ankylosing spondylitis. CDR3 residues: CASSRTTGSTEAFF. Here the CDR3 DNA reads TGCGCCAGCAGCAGAACGACAGGAAGCACTGAAGCTTTCTTT.